This T cell receptor (beta chain) was documented in a study of glioma-infiltrating T cells. Whole-study results and caveats: Signature shared blood CDR3 motifs were enriched in low-divergence and depleted in high-divergence patients.

CDR1 SGHRS and CDR2 YFSETQ come from the germline V gene. V shed 6 bases, J shed 4 bases, and the junction held 10 bases outside the gene matches. The CDR3 consists of 15 residues. Of note for this clonotype: The antigen is not known. The CDR3 does not end in the conserved phenylalanine or tryptophan, so this is likely a read error.

The iRepertoire nested amplicon-rescue multiplex PCR amplified TCR alpha and beta CDR3s from RNA. TCRdb processed the multiplex PCR reads anew with MiXCR; each CDR3 protein has one entry. Of about 400,000 distinct CDR3 sequences detected, 41% appear once; the ten largest clones hold 12%. The V and J genes are TRBV5-1 and TRBJ2-7, with 10 bases identical to TRBD2. The TCR originated in a human donor with low-grade glioma or glioblastoma, undergoing nonglioma brain surgery, or in good health (not recorded which). Sequencing was carried out using glioma tissue, nonneoplastic brain tissue, or PBMCs (not recorded which). The CDR3 DNA is TGCGCCAGCAACGACCCTAGCGGGAGTTCTTACGAGCAGTACCTC. Protein sequence: CASNDPSGSSYEQYL.